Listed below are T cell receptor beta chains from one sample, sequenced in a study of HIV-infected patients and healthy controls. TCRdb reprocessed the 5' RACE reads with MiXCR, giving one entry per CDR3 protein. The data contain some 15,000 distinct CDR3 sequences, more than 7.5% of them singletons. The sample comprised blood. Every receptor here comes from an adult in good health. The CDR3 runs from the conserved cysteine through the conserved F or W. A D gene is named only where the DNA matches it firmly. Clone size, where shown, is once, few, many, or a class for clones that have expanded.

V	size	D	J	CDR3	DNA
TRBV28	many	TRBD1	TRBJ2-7	CASNNEPGQSYEQYF	TGTGCCAGCAACAATGAACCGGGACAGAGTTACGAGCAGTACTTC
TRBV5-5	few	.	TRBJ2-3	CASSLDRFSTDTQYF	TGTGCCAGCAGCTTAGACAGGTTTAGCACAGATACGCAGTATTTT
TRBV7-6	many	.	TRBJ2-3	CASSLARKRSAYTDTQYF	TGTGCCAGCAGCTTAGCGCGGAAGCGGAGTGCCTACACAGATACGCAGTATTTT
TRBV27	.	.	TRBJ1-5	CASSLWGNQPQHF	TGTGCCAGCAGTTTATGGGGTAATCAGCCCCAGCATTTT
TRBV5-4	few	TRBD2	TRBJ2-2	CASSQIAGAAGELFF	TGTGCCAGCAGCCAAATAGCGGGAGCGGCCGGGGAGCTGTTTTTT
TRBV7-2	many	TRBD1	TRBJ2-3	CASIPQGAGDTQYF	TGTGCCAGCATCCCCCAGGGGGCCGGAGATACGCAGTATTTT
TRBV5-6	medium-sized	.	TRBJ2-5	CASSLELQSARETQYF	TGTGCCAGCAGCTTGGAGTTGCAGTCCGCGCGGGAGACCCAGTACTTC
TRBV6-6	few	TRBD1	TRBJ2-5	CASSWGQEPRGETQYF	TGTGCCAGCAGTTGGGGACAGGAGCCTCGAGGAGAGACCCAGTACTTC
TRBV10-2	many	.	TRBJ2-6	CASSDRTSGANVLTF	TGCGCCAGCAGTGACCGGACCTCTGGGGCCAACGTCCTGACTTTC
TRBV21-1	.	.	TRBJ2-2	CASKDRGFSGELFF	TGTGCCAGCAAAGACAGGGGATTCTCCGGGGAGCTGTTTTTT
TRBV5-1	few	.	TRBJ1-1	CASSLGVRNTEAFF	TGCGCCAGCAGCTTGGGGGTAAGAAACACTGAAGCTTTCTTT
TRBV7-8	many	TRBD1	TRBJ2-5	CASSLSRGREETQYF	TGTGCCAGCAGCTTAAGCAGGGGGCGAGAGGAGACCCAGTACTTC
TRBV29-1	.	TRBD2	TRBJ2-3	CSGRLALGTDTQYF	TGCAGCGGGCGACTAGCATTAGGCACAGATACGCAGTATTTT
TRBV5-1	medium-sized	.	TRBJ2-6	CASSLRPASGANVLTF	TGCGCCAGCAGCTTACGACCGGCCTCTGGGGCCAACGTCCTGACTTTC
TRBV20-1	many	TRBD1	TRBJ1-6	CSARKQGDSPLHF	TGCAGTGCTAGAAAACAGGGGGATTCACCCCTCCACTTT